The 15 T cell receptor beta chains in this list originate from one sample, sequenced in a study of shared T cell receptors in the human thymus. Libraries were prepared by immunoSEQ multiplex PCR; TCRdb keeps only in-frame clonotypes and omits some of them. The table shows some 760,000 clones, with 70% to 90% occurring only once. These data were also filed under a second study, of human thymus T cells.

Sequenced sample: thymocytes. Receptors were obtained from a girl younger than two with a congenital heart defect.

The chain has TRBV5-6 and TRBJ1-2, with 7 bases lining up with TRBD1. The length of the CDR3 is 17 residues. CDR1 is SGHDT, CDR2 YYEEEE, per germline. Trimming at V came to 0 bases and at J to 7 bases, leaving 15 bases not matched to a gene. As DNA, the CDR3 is TGTGCCAGCAGCTTGGAGATAGGACAGGAAGGGTCCCGTGGCTACACCTTC. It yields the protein CASSLEIGQEGSRGYTF.

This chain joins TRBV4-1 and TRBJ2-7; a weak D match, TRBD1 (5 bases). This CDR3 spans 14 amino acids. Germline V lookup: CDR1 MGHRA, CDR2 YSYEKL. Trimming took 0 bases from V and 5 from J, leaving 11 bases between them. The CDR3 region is CASSQESGAHEQYF. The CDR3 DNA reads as TGCGCCAGCAGCCAAGAGTCTGGGGCCCACGAGCAGTACTTC.

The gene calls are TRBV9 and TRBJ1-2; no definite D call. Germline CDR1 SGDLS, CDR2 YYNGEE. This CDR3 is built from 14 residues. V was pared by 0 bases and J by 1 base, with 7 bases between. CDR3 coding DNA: TGTGCCAGCAGCGTAGGGGCGAATAACTATGGCTACACCTTC. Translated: CASSVGANNYGYTF.

The CDR3 loop reads CASSLGDFRTPYEQYF. DNA of the CDR3: TGCGCCAGCAGCTTGGGGGACTTTCGTACCCCCTACGAGCAGTACTTC. The rearrangement uses TRBV5-1 and TRBJ2-5; perhaps TRBD2 as D (6 bases). The last part of the DNA fits TRBJ2-7 better; the J call may be wrong. The CDR3 totals 16 residues. The germline V gene has CDR1 SGHRS and CDR2 YFSETQ.

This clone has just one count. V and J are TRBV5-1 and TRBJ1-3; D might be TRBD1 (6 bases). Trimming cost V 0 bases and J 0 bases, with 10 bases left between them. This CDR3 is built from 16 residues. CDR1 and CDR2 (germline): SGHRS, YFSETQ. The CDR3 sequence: CASSLGQDNSGNTIYF. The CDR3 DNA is TGCGCCAGCAGCTTGGGACAGGACAACTCTGGAAACACCATATATTTT.

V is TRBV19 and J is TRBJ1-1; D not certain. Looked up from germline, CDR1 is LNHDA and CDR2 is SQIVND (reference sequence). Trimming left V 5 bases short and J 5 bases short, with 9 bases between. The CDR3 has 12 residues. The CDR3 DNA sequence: TGTGCCAGTAGTCCTCACGGGACTGAAGCTTTCTTT. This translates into CASSPHGTEAFF. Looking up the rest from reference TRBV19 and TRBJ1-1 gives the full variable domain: DGGITQSPKYLFRKEGQNVTLSCEQNLNHDAMYWYRQDPGQGLRLIYYSQIVNDFQKGDIAEGYSVSREKKESFPLTVTSAQKNPTAFYLCASSPHGTEAFFGQGTRLTVV.

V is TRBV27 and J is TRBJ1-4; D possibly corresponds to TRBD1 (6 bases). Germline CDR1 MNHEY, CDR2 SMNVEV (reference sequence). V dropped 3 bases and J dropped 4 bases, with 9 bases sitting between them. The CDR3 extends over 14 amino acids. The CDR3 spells CASSLGAVNEKLFF. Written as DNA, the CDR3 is TGTGCCAGCAGTTTGGGGGCGGTTAATGAAAAACTGTTTTTT.

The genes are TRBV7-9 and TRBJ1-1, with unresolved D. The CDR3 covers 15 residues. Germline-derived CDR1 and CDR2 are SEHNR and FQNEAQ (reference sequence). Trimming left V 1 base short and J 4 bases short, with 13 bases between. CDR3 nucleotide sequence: TGTGCCAGCAGCTTAGGGAGTCGGGAGGGCACTGAAGCTTTCTTT. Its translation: CASSLGSREGTEAFF.

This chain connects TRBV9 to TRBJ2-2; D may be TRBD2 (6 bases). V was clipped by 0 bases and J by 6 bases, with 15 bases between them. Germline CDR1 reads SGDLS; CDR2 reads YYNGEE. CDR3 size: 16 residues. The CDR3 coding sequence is TGTGCCAGCAGCGTAGCCCGGGGAGGAGTCCCCGGGGAGCTGTTTTTT. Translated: CASSVARGGVPGELFF.

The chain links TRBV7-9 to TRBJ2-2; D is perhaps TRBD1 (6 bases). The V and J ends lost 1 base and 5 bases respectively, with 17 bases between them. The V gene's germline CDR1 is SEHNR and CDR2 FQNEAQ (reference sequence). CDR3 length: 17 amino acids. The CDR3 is CASSLESTGGTTGELFF. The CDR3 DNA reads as TGTGCCAGCAGCTTAGAATCGACAGGCGGAACGACCGGGGAGCTGTTTTTT.

The DNA of the CDR3 is TGCGCCAGCAGCCCAAGTTCGTCAGGGGCGAGGAAAGCTTTCTTT. Translation gives CASSPSSSGARKAFF. The chain recombines TRBV4-1 with TRBJ1-1, with D possibly TRBD1 on 6 matching bases. The germline V gene encodes CDR1 MGHRA and CDR2 YSYEKL. This CDR3 has 15 residues. V lost 4 bases, J lost 9 bases, and 21 bases lay in between.

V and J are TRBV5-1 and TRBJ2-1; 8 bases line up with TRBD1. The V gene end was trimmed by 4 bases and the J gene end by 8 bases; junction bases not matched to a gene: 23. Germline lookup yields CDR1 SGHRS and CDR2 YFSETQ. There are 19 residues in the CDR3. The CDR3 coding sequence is TGCGCCAGCAGCCGGGCCGGGACAGGTTGGCCTTGGATGAGCGATGAGCAGTTCTTC. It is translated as CASSRAGTGWPWMSDEQFF.

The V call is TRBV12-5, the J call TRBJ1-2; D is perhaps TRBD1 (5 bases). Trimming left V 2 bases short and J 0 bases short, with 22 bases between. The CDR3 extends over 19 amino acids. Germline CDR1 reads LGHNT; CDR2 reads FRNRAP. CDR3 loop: CASGLTRKDRKVANYGYTF. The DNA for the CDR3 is TGTGCTAGTGGTTTGACTCGGAAAGACAGAAAAGTAGCTAACTATGGCTACACCTTC.

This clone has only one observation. DNA of the CDR3: TGTGCCAGCAAGACAAACCGGGACAGAGCCTATGGCTACACCTTC. It encodes CASKTNRDRAYGYTF. The V gene is TRBV5-4, the J gene TRBJ1-2; 7 bases map to TRBD1. The J segment lost 4 bases and the V segment lost 6 bases, leaving 12 bases of the junction unmatched. The germline V gene has CDR1 SGHNT and CDR2 YYREEE (reference sequence). This CDR3 is 15 amino acids long.

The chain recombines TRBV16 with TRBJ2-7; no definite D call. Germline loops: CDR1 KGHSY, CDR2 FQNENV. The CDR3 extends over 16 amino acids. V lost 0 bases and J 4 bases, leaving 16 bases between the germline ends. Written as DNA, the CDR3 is TGTGCCAGCAGCCAATCGGCGGCCCTACTATTTTACGAGCAGTACTTC. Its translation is CASSQSAALLFYEQYF.